This T cell receptor beta chain was profiled in a study of PD-L1 blockade in urothelial cancer (dated by TCRdb to about 2017). Background on the whole study: Therapy was started around 2014 for all patients, and atezolizumab 1,200 mg was administered intravenously every 3 weeks. About 90% of the roughly 29 patients were males with bladder-origin urothelial cancer, and 18 of 29 reported a prior smoking history. Durable clinical benefit was defined as a progression-free survival longer than 6 months, and TCR features were additionally tested against progression-free survival and overall survival. The study was an exploratory multi-omic analysis of somatic, immune and clinical correlates of response to PD-L1 blockade with atezolizumab in urothelial cancer. In the same patients, pretreatment tumors underwent whole exome sequencing and RNA sequencing in addition to TCR sequencing. Pretreatment blood TCR-seq was available for twenty-nine patients, at least one posttreatment blood collection was obtained for 25 or so patients, and tumor TCR-seq was available for 25 or so patients. Eight to ten patients achieved durable clinical benefit and approximately 20 did not. Blood samples were analyzed at 3 weeks after treatment start (second dose) and at 6 weeks after treatment start. Blood samples gave median yields of approximately 130,000 T cells and 82,636 unique TCRs, along with a median clonality of 0.080. Patients had an ECOG performance status of 0 or 1 and had received between 0 and 3 prior chemotherapy regimens. Pretreatment tumor samples, along with matched peripheral blood collected serially before and after atezolizumab treatment, underwent TCR sequencing. The investigation overall reported the following: Small sample size (n ≈ 30) and many exploratory analyses mean the results are intended to be hypothesis-generating. A pretreatment peripheral blood TCR clonality below the median was linked to improved progression-free and overall survival. Among patients with durable benefit, tumor-associated TCR clones showed greater expansion in peripheral blood 3 weeks after treatment started (n = 22, p = 0.022).

Note on this clone: There is no known antigen for this receptor. No base quality information exists; no much larger clone differs at one position.

In the paper's terms, the time point label means: pretreatment peripheral blood. A total of 25 to 30 patients with locally advanced or metastatic urothelial carcinoma, treated at Memorial Sloan Kettering on a trial protocol, made up the cohort. Peripheral blood mononuclear cells were collected from each patient pretreatment and during treatment, giving between 1 and 8 total time points per patient. The Qiagen DNeasy Blood extraction kit was used to purify genomic DNA from total PBMCs and from tumor samples. Collected pretreatment and during treatment, PBMCs were isolated and stored as previously described. The germline V gene specifies MDHEN as CDR1 and SYDVKM as CDR2. V loses 9 bases, J loses 0 bases, and the germline ends lie 12 bases apart. The CDR3 numbers 14 residues from cysteine through phenylalanine. Only the CDR3 portion is preserved as DNA: 42 bases, with reading frame beginning at the first base.

Synthetic TCR analog templates were spiked into each PCR to estimate absolute template abundance from read counts. TCRbeta CDR3 regions were amplified from genomic DNA with bias-controlled V and J gene primers using the immunoSEQ assay. Rearranged TCRbeta segments were sequenced at approximately 20X coverage. In the paper's pipeline: Sequencing errors were corrected by clustering and CDR3s were annotated against IMGT to assign V, D and J genes. Only productive TCRbeta rearrangements were used in downstream analyses, excluding out-of-frame or stop-codon sequences. Clonality was computed as one minus Shannon entropy normalized by the log of the number of unique productive sequences. Fisher's exact test with Benjamini-Hochberg correction, using a cutoff of adjusted p below 0.01, was how clones that differed between time points or between blood and tumor were identified. In TCRdb, the immuneACCESS table is reduced to in-frame sequences with V and J assigned. These tables do not hold every clone; where another copy was compared, an unresolved V gene accounts for under half, and the others remain unexplained. Clonal size and the V and J genes are those of that table, whereas D and trimming came from the DNA. In all, the sample holds approximately 70,000 clones, and 84% of those were seen once. Roughly 9.2% of the sample comes from the top ten.

The chain is encoded by TRBV28 joined to TRBJ1-5; TRBD1 is a weak D gene call, 5 bases matching. The specimen was PBMCs, collected around atezolizumab (anti-PD-L1) treatment. This clonotype was sampled from a woman in her 70s with urothelial cancer. The nucleotide sequence is TGTGCCAGAAGGGGCAGCAATAGCAATCAGCCCCAGCATTTT. Its coded protein is CARRGSNSNQPQHF.